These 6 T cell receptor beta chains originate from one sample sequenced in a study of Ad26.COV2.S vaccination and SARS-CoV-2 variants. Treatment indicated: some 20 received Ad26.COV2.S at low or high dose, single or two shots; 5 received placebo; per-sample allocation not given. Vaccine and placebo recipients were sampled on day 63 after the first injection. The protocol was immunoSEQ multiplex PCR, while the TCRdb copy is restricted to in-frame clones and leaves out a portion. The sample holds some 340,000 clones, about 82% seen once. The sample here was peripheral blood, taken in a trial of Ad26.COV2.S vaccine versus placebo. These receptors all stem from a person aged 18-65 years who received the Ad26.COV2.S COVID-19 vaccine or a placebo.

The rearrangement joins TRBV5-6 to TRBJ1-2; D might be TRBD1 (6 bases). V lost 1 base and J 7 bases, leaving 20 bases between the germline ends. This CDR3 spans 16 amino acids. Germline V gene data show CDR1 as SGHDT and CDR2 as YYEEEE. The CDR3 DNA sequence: TGTGCCAGCAGCTTGCCAAAACCGGGACAACTGCCTGGCTACACCTTC. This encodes CASSLPKPGQLPGYTF.

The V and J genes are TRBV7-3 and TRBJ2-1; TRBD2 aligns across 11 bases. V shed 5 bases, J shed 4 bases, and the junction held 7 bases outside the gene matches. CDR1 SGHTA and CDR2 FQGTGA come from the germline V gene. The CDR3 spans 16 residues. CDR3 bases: TGTGCCAGCAGCCCGGCCGGGACTAGCGGTTACAATGAGCAGTTCTTC. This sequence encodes CASSPAGTSGYNEQFF.

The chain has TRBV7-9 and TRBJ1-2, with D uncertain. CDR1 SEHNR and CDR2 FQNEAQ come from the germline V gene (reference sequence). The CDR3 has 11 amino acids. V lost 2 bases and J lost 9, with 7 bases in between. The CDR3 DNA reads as TGTGCCAGCAGCTTATTTGAGAGCTACACCTTC. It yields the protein CASSLFESYTF.

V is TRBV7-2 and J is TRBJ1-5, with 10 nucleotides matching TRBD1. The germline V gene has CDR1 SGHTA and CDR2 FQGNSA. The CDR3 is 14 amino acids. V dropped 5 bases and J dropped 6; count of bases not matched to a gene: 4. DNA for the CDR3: TGTGCCAGCAGCCCCGGGACAGGGGCTCAGCCCCAGCATTTT. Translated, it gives CASSPGTGAQPQHF.

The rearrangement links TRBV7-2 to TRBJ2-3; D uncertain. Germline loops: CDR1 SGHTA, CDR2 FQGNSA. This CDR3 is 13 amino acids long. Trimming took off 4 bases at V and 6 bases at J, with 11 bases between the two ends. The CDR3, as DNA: TGTGCCAGCAGCTCATTGGACCCTGATACGCAGTATTTT. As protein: CASSSLDPDTQYF.

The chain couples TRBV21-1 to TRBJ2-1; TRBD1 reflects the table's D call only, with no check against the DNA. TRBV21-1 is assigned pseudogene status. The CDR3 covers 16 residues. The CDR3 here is CASRRLDSRGYNEQFF. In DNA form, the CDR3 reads TGTGCCAGCAGAAGGTTGGACTCGAGGGGGTACAATGAGCAGTTCTTC.